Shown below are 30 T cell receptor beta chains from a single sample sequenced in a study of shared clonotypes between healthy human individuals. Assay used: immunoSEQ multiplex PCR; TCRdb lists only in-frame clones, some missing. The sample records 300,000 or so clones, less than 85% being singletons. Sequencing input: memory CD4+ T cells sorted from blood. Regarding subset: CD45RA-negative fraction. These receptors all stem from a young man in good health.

CDR3 sequence reads: CASSLDGGGGTEAFF. Here the CDR3 DNA reads TGTGCCAGCAGCTTAGATGGCGGGGGGGGCACTGAAGCTTTCTTT. The rearrangement uses TRBV5-4 and TRBJ1-1; perhaps TRBD1 as D (5 bases). Germline V gene sequence: CDR1 SGHNT, CDR2 YYREEE (reference sequence). The V and J ends lost 2 bases and 4 bases respectively, with 15 bases between them. The CDR3 runs to 15 residues.

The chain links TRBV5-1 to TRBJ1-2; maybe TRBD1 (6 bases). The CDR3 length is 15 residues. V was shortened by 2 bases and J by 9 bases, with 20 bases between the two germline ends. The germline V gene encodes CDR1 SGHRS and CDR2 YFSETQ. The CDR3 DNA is TGCGCCAGCAGCTTTGGACAGACAGAGATAGTCAGCTACACCTTC. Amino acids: CASSFGQTEIVSYTF.

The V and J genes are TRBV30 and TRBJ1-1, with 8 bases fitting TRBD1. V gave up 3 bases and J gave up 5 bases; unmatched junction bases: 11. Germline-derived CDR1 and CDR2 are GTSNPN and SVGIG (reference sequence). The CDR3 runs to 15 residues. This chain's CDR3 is CAWRSGQGRATEAFF. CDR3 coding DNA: TGTGCCTGGAGATCCGGACAGGGAAGAGCGACTGAAGCTTTCTTT.

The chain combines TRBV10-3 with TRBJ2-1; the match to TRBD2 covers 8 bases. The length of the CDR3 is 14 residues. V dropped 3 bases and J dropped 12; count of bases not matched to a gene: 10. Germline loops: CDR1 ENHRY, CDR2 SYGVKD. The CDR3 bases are TGTGCCATCAGTGACGGACACCCCGGGACTAGGCAGTTCTTC. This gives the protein CAISDGHPGTRQFF.

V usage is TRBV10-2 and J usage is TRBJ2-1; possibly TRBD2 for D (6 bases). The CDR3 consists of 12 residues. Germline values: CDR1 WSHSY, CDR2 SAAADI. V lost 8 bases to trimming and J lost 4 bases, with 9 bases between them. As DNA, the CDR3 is TGCGCCAGCGCGGGACCGTACAATGAGCAGTTCTTC. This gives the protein CASAGPYNEQFF.

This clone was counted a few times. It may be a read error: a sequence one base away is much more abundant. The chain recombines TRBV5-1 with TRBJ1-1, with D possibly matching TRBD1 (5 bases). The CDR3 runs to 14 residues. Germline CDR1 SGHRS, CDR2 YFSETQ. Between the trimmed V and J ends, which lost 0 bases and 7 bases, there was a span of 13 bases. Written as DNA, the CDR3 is TGCGCCAGCAGCTTGGGGGGCTTGGGGGATGAAGCTTTCTTT. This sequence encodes CASSLGGLGDEAFF. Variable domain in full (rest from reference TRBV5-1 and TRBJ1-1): KAGVTQTPRYLIKTRGQQVTLSCSPISGHRSVSWYQQTPGQGLQFLFEYFSETQRNKGNFPGRFSGRQFSNSRSEMNVSTLELGDSALYLCASSLGGLGDEAFFGQGTRLTVV.

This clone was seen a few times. This CDR3 reads CASSQDLGETYEQYF. The CDR3 DNA reads as TGTGCCAGCAGCCAAGATCTCGGGGAAACCTACGAGCAGTACTTC. V and J are TRBV4-2 and TRBJ2-7; TRBD2 is a possible D gene (5 bases). CDR3 length: 15 amino acids. From germline, CDR1 is LGHNA and CDR2 YNFKEQ. The ends were cut back, 0 bases at V and 2 bases at J, with 11 bases in the middle.

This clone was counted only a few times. In DNA, the CDR3 is TGCAGCGTTGAAGATCCTGGGGATACGCAGTATTTT. This translates into CSVEDPGDTQYF. The gene calls are TRBV29-1 and TRBJ2-3; D is unresolved. CDR3 length: 12 residues. Trimming cost V 0 bases and J 6 bases, with 7 bases left between them. Per germline, CDR1 SQVTM and CDR2 ANQGSEA.

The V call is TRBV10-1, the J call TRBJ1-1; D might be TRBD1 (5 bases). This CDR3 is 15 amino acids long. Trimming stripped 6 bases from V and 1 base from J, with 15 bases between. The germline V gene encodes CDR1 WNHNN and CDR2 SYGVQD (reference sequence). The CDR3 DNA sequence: TGCGCCAGCAGCGCCGGGCCCCAGGGGAACACTGAAGCTTTCTTT. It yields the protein CASSAGPQGNTEAFF.

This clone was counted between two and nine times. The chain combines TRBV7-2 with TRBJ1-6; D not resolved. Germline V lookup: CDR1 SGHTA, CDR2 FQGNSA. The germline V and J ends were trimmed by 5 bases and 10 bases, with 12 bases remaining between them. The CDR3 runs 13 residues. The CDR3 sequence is CASSPNRQSPLHF. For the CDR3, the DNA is TGTGCCAGCAGCCCTAATAGGCAATCACCCCTCCACTTT.

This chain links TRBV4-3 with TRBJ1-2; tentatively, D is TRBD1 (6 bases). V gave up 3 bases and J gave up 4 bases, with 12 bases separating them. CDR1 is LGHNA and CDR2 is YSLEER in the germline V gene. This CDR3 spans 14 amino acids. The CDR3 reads CASSQDEQGYGYTF. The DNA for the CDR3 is TGCGCCAGCAGCCAGGATGAACAGGGCTATGGCTACACCTTC.

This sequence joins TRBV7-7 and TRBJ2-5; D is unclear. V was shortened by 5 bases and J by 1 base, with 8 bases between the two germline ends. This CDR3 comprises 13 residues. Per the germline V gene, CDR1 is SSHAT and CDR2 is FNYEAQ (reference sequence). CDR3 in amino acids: CASSLNFQETQYF. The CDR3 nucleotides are TGTGCCAGCAGCCTCAACTTCCAAGAGACCCAGTACTTC.

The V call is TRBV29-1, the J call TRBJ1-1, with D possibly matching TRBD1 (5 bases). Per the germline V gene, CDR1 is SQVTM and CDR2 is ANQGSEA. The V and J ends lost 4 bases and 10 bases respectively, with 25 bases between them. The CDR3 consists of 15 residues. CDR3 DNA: TGCAGCGTTGTGGGGGATTCGCGGTCCAGGAGGGGAGCTTTCTTT. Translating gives CSVVGDSRSRRGAFF.

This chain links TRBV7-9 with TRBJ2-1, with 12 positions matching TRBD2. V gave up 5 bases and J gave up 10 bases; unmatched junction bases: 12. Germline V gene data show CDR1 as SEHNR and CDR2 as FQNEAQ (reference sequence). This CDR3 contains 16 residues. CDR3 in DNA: TGTGCCAGCAGCCGATCGGGACTAGCGGGCGACCGCGAGCAGTTCTTC. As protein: CASSRSGLAGDREQFF.

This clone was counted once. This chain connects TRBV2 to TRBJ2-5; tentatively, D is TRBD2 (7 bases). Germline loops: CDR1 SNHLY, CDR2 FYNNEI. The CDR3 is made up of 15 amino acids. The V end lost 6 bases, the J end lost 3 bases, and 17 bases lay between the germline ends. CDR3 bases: TGTGCCAGCAGCATGAGGGGGGGAGCGGAAGAGACCCAGTACTTC. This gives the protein CASSMRGGAEETQYF.

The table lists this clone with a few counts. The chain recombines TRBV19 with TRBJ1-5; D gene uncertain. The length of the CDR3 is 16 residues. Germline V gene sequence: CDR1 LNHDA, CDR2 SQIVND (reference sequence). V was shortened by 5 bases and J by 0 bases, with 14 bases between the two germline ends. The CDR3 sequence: CASSAVSRFSNQPQHF. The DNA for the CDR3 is TGTGCCAGTAGTGCGGTATCTCGCTTTAGCAATCAGCCCCAGCATTTT.

The CDR3 DNA follows: TGTGCCAGCAGCGACAGGGTGGCCAAAAACATTCAGTACTTC. Protein: CASSDRVAKNIQYF. The chain is built from TRBV11-2 and TRBJ2-4; 7 bases are a match to TRBD1. J lost 1 base, V lost 5 bases, and 2 bases had no gene match. The CDR3 has 14 amino acids. CDR1 and CDR2 (germline): SGHAT, FQNNGV.

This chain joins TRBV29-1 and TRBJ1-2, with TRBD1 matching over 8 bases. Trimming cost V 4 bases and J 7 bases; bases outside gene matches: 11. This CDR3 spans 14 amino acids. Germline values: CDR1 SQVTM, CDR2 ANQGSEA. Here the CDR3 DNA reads TGCAGCGTTGGAACGGGACAGGCGCCCTTTGGCTACACCTTC. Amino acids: CSVGTGQAPFGYTF. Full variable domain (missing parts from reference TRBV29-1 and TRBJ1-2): SAVISQKPSRDICQRGTSLTIQCQVDSQVTMMFWYRQQPGQSLTLIATANQGSEATYESGFVIDKFPISRPNLTFSTLTVSNMSPEDSSIYLCSVGTGQAPFGYTFGSGTRLTVV.

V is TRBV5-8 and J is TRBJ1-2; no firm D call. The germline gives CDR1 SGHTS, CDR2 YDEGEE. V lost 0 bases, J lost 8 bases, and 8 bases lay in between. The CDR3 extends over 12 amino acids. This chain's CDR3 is CASSLVPLGYTF. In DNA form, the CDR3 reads TGTGCCAGCAGCTTGGTCCCCTTGGGCTACACCTTC.

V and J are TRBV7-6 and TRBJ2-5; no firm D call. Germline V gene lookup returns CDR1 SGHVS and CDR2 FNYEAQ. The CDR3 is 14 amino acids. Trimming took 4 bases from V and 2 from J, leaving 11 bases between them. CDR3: CASSSPRKQETQYF. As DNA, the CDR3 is TGTGCCAGCAGCTCCCCCCGGAAGCAAGAGACCCAGTACTTC.

The CDR3 reads CASRAGVGTDTQYF. The CDR3 DNA is TGTGCCAGTAGAGCGGGAGTGGGCACAGATACGCAGTATTTT. The rearrangement links TRBV19 to TRBJ2-3; 8 positions agree with TRBD2. The CDR3 loop spans 14 amino acids. CDR1 is LNHDA and CDR2 is SQIVND in the germline V gene (reference sequence). J was trimmed by 1 base and V by 6 bases; bases with no gene match: 3.

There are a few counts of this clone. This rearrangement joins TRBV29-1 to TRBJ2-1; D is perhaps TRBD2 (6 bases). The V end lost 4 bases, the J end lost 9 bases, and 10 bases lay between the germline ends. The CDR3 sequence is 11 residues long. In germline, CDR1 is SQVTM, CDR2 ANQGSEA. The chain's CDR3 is CSVGGGVEQFF. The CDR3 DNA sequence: TGCAGCGTTGGGGGAGGAGTTGAGCAGTTCTTC.

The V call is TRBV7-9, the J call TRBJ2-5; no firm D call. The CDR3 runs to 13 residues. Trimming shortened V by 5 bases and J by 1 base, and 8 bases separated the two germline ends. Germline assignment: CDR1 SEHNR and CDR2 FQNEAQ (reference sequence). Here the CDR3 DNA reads TGTGCCAGCAGCGTCGCGGTCCAAGAGACCCAGTACTTC. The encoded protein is CASSVAVQETQYF.

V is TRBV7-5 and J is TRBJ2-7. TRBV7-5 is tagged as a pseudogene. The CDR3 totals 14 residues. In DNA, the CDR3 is TGTGCCAGAAGCTTAAAAGGGATAGGGTACGAGCAGTACTTC. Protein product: CARSLKGIGYEQYF.

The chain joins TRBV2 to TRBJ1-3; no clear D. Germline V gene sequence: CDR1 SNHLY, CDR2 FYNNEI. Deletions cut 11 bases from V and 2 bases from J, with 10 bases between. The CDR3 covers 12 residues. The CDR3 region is CASASAGNTIYF. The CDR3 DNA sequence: TGTGCCTCGGCAAGTGCTGGAAACACCATATATTTT.

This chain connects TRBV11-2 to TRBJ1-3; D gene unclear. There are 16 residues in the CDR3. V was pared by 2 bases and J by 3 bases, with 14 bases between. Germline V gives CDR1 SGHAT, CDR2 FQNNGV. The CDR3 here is CASSLSRAGGGNTIYF. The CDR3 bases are TGTGCCAGCAGCTTATCACGGGCAGGAGGTGGAAACACCATATATTTT.

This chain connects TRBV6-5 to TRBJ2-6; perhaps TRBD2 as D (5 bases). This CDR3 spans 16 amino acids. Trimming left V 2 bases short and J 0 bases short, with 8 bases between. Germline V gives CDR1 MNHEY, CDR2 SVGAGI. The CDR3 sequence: CASSYPRGSGANVLTF. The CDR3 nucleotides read TGTGCCAGCAGTTACCCTCGGGGCTCTGGGGCCAACGTCCTGACTTTC.

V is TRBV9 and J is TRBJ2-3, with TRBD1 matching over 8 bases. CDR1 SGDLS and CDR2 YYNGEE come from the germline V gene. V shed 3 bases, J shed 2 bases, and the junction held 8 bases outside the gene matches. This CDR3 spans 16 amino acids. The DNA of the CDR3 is TGTGCCAGCAGCGGGGGGACAGGACAAATCACAGATACGCAGTATTTT. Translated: CASSGGTGQITDTQYF.

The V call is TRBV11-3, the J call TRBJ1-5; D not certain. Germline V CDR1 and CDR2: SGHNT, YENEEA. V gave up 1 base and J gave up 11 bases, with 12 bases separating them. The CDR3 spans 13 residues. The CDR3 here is CASSLGGSGAQHF. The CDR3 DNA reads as TGTGCCAGCAGCTTAGGCGGTAGCGGCGCCCAGCATTTT.

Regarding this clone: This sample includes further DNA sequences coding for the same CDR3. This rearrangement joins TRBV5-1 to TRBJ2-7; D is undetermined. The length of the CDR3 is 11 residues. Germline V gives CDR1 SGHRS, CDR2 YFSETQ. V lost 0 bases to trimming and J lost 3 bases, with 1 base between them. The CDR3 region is CASSLDYEQYF. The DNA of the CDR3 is TGCGCCAGCAGCTTGGACTACGAGCAGTACTTC.